These T cell receptor beta chains were read from a single sample in a study of vaccination and CD4 T cells after COVID-19. In TCRdb, the PCR reads were re-called with MiXCR into one record per CDR3 protein. The sample contains 13,000 or so distinct CDR3 sequences, under 55% of which appear only once. No antigen has been identified for these receptors. The sequenced sample was CD4+ T cells from blood, cultured in vitro. These TCRs come from a human donor who had recovered from COVID-19. CDR3s leave out the opening cysteine and the closing phenylalanine or tryptophan. A D gene is named only where the DNA matches it firmly.

D	V	CDR3
-	TRBV19	ASKERPKWAEAF
-	TRBV5-6	ASRANDGYT
-	TRBV21-1	ASLTDRGYEAF
TRBD1	TRBV9	ASSVTGGEGYT
-	TRBV20-1	SARGPHTTDTQY
-	TRBV6-5	ASSYSSPSSGNTIY
-	TRBV5-1	ASKEGPMDNSPLH
-	TRBV9	ASSPRQWGAGNTEAF
TRBD2	TRBV10-3	ATTRPYSGTSGGFYNEQF
-	TRBV15	ATSIERTEHTEAF
-	TRBV12-3/TRBV12-4	ASSTTPRQSYEQY
TRBD1	TRBV6-5	ASSSGQGLVQPQH
-	TRBV6-1	ASSDRRGRSYNEQF
TRBD1	TRBV10-3	AIQGAATDTQY
-	TRBV6-1	ASTPGPGGYT
-	TRBV11-3	ASSLGPSASSYNSPLH
TRBD1	TRBV7-2	ASSNTGGGYT
TRBD2	TRBV10-3	AISVGLAVQSGGAYEQY
TRBD1	TRBV7-2	ASSRDRGQQF
-	TRBV10-3	AISGDSGEAF
TRBD2	TRBV11-2	ASSLQGLAGDETQY
-	TRBV11-2	ASSLEMGANYGYT
-	TRBV2	ASSDTGTVRKGGYGYT
TRBD2	TRBV6-1	ASSDLRGAIQETQY
-	TRBV7-8	ASSLAKAVNQPQH
-	TRBV5-1	ASSLHGNSQETQY
-	TRBV30	AWTPRWGDYGYT
-	TRBV12-5	ASAKGVETQY